This TCR beta chain was found in a study of T cell repertoires in cytomegalovirus infection. Study context: Researchers turned to recently identified HLA-C-restricted CMV epitopes as well as well-studied HLA-B-restricted ones. Public TCR beta signatures marked donors with CMV infection and the matching HLA. General observations from the study: Using cumulative public TCR beta family frequency, the authors identified those who carried CMV together with the relevant HLA. It was HLA-C-restricted CMV-specific TCR beta clonotypes that dominated the response ex vivo.

This clonotype came up many times. Its cognate antigen is unknown. CDR1 is SGHVS and CDR2 is FNYEAQ in the germline V gene. The CDR3 extends over 15 amino acids. Trimming removed 5 bases at V and 0 bases at J, with 11 bases between. Via MiXCR, TCRdb re-called the reads, giving one row per CDR3 protein. The table lists hundreds of thousands of distinct CDR3 sequences, under 40% of them singletons. This receptor was identified in a human donor in good health (CMV status not recorded). Some clones in this sample may be carry-over from other donors' samples. The chain has TRBV7-6 and TRBJ1-5; unclear D gene. This sample comprised cultured CD8+ T cells from PBMCs, obtained from culture after CMV antigen stimulation. The CDR3 reads CASSPSPYSNQPQHF. For the CDR3, the DNA is TGTGCCAGCAGCCCCTCCCCATATAGCAATCAGCCCCAGCATTTT.